The source of this T cell receptor (beta chain) is a study of T-cell reconstitution after alpha-beta-depleted transplantation in children. To note about this clonotype: What it binds is not known.

The germline gives CDR1 DFQATT, CDR2 SNEGSKA (reference sequence). The CDR3 runs 12 residues. V was cut by 4 bases and J by 6 bases, with 12 bases left in between. General study findings and limits: Reportedly, roughly two months post-transplant, alpha-beta T cells arose from several hundred expanded graft clones.

During its preparation, the TCRbeta library received unique molecular identifiers. One entry per CDR3 protein, called by TCRdb with MiXCR from the PCR reads. In the table there are around 580,000 distinct CDR3 sequences, roughly a quarter of which are singletons. The sequence was collected from a boy under two years old with Wiskott-Aldrich syndrome, due to receive a stem cell transplant. Sequencing used PBMCs, obtained before TCRalphabeta/CD19-depleted stem cell transplant. The chain uses TRBV20-1 and TRBJ1-1; D not certain. The CDR3 loop reads CSANNGLSEAFF. In nucleotides, the CDR3 is TGCAGTGCTAATAACGGTCTCTCTGAAGCTTTCTTT.